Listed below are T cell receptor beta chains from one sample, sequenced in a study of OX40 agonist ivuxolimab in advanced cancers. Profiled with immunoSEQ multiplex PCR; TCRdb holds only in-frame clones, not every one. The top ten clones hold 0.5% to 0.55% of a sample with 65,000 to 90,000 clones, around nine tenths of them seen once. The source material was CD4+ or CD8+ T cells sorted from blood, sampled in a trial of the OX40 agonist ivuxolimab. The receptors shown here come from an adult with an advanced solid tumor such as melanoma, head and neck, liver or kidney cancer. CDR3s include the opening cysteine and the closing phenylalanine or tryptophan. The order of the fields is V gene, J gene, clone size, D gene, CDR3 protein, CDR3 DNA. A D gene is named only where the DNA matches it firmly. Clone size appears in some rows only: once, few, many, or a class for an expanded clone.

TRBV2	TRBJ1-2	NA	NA	CASSEGLRDGYTF	TGTGCCAGCAGTGAAGGGCTTAGGGATGGCTACACCTTC
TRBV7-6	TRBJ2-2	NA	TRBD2	CASSLPSTSGRDTGELFF	TGTGCCAGCAGCTTACCCAGCACTAGCGGGAGAGACACCGGGGAGCTGTTTTTT
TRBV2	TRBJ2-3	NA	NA	CASSEGGEADTQYF	TGTGCCAGCAGTGAAGGGGGGGAGGCAGATACGCAGTATTTT
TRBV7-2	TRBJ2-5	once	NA	CASSLAAQETQYF	TGTGCCAGCAGCTTAGCGGCCCAAGAGACCCAGTACTTC
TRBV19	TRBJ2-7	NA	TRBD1	CASRKTRGSYEQYF	TGTGCCAGTAGGAAAACCAGGGGGTCCTACGAGCAGTACTTC
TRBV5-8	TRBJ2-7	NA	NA	CASSLVAVEQYF	TGTGCCAGCAGCTTGGTAGCTGTCGAGCAGTACTTC
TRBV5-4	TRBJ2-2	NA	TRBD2	CASSPTLAGGTTNTGELFF	TGTGCCAGCAGCCCAACACTAGCGGGAGGGACAACGAACACCGGGGAGCTGTTTTTT
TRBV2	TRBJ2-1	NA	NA	CASSDRGSSYNEQFF	TGTGCCAGCAGTGATCGGGGGAGCTCCTACAATGAGCAGTTCTTC
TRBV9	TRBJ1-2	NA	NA	CASSTGTTYGYTF	TGTGCCAGCAGCACCGGGACAACCTATGGCTACACCTTC
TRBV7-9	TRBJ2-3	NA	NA	CASSWRGDTQYF	TGTGCCAGCAGCTGGCGCGGAGATACGCAGTATTTT
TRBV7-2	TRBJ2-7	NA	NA	CASSLSGVFYEQYF	TGTGCCAGCAGCTTATCGGGAGTTTTTTACGAGCAGTACTTC
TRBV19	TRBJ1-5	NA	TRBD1	CASSISTGAISNQPQHF	TGTGCCAGTAGTATTTCCACAGGGGCGATTAGCAATCAGCCCCAGCATTTT
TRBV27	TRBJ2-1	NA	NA	CASSSTGGRSYNEQFF	TGTGCCAGCAGTTCCACTGGGGGGCGCTCTTACAATGAGCAGTTCTTC
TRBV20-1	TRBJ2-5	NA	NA	CSELRAETQYF	TGCAGCGAGCTCCGGGCAGAGACCCAGTACTTC
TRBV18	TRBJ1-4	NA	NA	CASSPRGGINEKLFF	TGTGCCAGCTCACCCCGGGGGGGGATAAATGAAAAACTGTTTTTT
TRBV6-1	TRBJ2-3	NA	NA	CASTASGTDTQYF	TGTGCCAGCACAGCTAGCGGCACAGATACGCAGTATTTT
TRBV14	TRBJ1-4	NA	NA	CASSRLQETNEKLFF	TGTGCCAGCAGCCGCCTACAGGAAACTAATGAAAAACTGTTTTTT
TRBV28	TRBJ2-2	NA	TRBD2	CASSLDGLATNTGELFF	TGTGCCAGCAGTTTAGATGGACTAGCGACGAACACCGGGGAGCTGTTTTTT